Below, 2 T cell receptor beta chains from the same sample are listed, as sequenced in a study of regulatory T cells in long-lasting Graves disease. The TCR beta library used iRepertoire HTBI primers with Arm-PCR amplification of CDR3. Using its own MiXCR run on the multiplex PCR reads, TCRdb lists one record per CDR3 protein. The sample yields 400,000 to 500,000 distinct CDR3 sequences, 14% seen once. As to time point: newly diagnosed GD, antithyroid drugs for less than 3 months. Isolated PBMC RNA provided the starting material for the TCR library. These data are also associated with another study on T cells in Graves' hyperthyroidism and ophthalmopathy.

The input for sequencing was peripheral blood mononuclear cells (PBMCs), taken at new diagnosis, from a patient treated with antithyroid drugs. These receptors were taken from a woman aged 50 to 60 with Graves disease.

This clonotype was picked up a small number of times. The CDR3 DNA sequence: TGTGCCAGCACTTTCATCCGGGACAGGCTGCAAGAGACCCAGTACTTC. Amino acid sequence: CASTFIRDRLQETQYF. The rearrangement joins TRBV2 to TRBJ2-5; 8 bases are a match to TRBD1. V gave up 7 bases and J gave up 2 bases; unmatched junction bases: 12. The CDR3 extends over 16 amino acids. Germline CDR1 SNHLY, CDR2 FYNNEI.

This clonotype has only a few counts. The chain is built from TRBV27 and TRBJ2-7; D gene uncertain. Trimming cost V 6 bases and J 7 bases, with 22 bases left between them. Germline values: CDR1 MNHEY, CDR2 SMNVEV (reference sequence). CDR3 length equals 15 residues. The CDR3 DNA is TGTGCCAGCAGACGAAACGGGCCTCAGCCGGGTGAGCAGTACTTC. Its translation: CASRRNGPQPGEQYF.